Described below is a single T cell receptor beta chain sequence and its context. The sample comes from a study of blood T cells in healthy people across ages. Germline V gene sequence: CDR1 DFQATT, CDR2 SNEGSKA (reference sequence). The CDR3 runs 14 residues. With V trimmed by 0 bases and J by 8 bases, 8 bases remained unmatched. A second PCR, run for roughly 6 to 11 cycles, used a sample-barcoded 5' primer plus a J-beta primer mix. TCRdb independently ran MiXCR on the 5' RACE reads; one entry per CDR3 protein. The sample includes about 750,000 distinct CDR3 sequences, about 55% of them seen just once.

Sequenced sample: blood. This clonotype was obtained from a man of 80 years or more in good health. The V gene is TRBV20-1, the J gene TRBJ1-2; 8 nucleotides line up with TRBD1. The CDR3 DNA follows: TGCAGTGCTAGAGATCTTCAGGGGGCAGTGGGCTACACCTTC. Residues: CSARDLQGAVGYTF.